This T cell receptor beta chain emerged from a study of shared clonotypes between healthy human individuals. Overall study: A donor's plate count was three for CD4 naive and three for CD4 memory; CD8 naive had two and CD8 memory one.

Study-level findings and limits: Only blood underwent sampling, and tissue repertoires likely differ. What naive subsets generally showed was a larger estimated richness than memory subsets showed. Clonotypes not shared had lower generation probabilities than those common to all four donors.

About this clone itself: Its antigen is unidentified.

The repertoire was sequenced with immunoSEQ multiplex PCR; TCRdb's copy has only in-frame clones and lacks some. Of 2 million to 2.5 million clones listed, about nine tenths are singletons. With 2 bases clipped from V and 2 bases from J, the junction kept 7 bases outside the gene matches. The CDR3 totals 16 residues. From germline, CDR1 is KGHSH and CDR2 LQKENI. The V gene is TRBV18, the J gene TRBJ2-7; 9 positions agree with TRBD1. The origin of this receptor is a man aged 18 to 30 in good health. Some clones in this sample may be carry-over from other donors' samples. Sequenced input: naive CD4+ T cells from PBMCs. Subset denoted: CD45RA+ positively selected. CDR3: CASSPGVGQGTYEQYF. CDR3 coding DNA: TGTGCCAGCTCACCAGGGGTTGGACAGGGGACCTACGAGCAGTACTTC.